This entry is about one TCR beta chain. This sample was taken from a study of blood T cell repertoires in COVID-19. Study information: The cDNA or gDNA used as material had been derived from T cells, B-cell-depleted T cells, or PBMCs.

This CDR3 has 15 amino acids. Germline V CDR1 and CDR2: SGHDT, YYEEEE. Trimming removed 0 bases at V and 0 bases at J, with 7 bases between. The method was immunoSEQ multiplex PCR; TCRdb's version includes in-frame clones alone and lacks a portion of them. The data show about 170,000 clones, roughly 86% seen once. This TCR was recovered from a man between 65 and 85 years old with acute or convalescent COVID-19. The sequencing input was peripheral blood. This sequence joins TRBV5-6 and TRBJ1-5; weak D call: TRBD1 (6 bases). CDR3 amino acids: CASSLGRGSNQPQHF. The CDR3 DNA follows: TGTGCCAGCAGCTTGGGCAGGGGTAGCAATCAGCCCCAGCATTTT.